The 7 T cell receptor beta chains below were found in one sample sequenced in a study of cytomegalovirus exposure and HLA in healthy donors. Some clones are missing from TCRdb's copy, which holds only in-frame ones; the method was immunoSEQ multiplex PCR. Among around 250,000 clones, 85% to 90% were seen once, and the ten largest hold approximately 0.34%. The sample comprised PBMCs. Source of these receptors: a young woman in good health and CMV-seronegative.

The gene calls are TRBV7-9 and TRBJ1-6, with a tentative D call TRBD1 (5 bases). The germline gives CDR1 SEHNR, CDR2 FQNEAQ (reference sequence). The CDR3 runs 16 residues. The germline V and J ends were trimmed by 1 base and 6 bases, with 13 bases remaining between them. The CDR3 here is CASSLGRVGANSPLHF. CDR3 coding DNA: TGTGCCAGCAGCTTAGGGAGGGTCGGGGCTAATTCACCCCTCCACTTT.

This clone was detected only once. This chain links TRBV30 with TRBJ1-4; 8 bases match TRBD1. The CDR3 length is 15 residues. V lost 1 base and J lost 0; bases outside the gene matches: 1. Germline assignment: CDR1 GTSNPN and CDR2 SVGIG (reference sequence). In nucleotides, the CDR3 is TGTGCCTGGAGTGGGACAGGGCCAACTAATGAAAAACTGTTTTTT. This gives the protein CAWSGTGPTNEKLFF.

V gene TRBV19 combines with J gene TRBJ1-1, with D perhaps matching TRBD1 (6 bases). Germline CDR1 is LNHDA and CDR2 is SQIVND (reference sequence). The CDR3 loop spans 14 amino acids. With 3 bases removed from V and 6 bases from J, the gap between germline ends came to 14 bases. The chain's CDR3 is CASSINRVGAEAFF. CDR3 in DNA: TGTGCCAGTAGTATTAACAGGGTTGGGGCTGAAGCTTTCTTT.

This chain joins TRBV6-5 and TRBJ1-5; D unclear. The CDR3 is 15 residues long. Between the trimmed V and J ends, which lost 6 bases and 2 bases, there was a span of 14 bases. Per germline, CDR1 MNHEY and CDR2 SVGAGI. In DNA form, the CDR3 reads TGTGCCAGCAGCCCTTTGTGGCTGGGCAATCAGCCCCAGCATTTT. It codes for CASSPLWLGNQPQHF.

In this sample, this clone turned up a few times. This chain joins TRBV6-1 and TRBJ1-2; D is unclear. CDR1 is MNHNS and CDR2 is SASEGT in the germline V gene. The CDR3 is 11 amino acids. V lost 0 bases to trimming and J lost 8 bases, with 4 bases between them. CDR3 in DNA: TGTGCCAGCAGTGAAGCGCGGGGCTACACCTTC. It translates to CASSEARGYTF.

The rearrangement uses TRBV7-9 and TRBJ1-4, with D possibly being TRBD1 (5 bases). Trimming took off 0 bases at V and 4 bases at J, with 9 bases between the two ends. CDR1 is SEHNR and CDR2 is FQNEAQ in the germline V gene (reference sequence). The CDR3 is made up of 15 amino acids. CDR3 protein: CASSLAGLLNEKLFF. The DNA for the CDR3 is TGTGCCAGCAGCTTAGCGGGGCTCCTTAATGAAAAACTGTTTTTT.

This clone was detected once. The chain joins TRBV28 to TRBJ2-3; 13 positions agree with TRBD2. CDR3 size: 18 residues. Germline CDR1 is MDHEN and CDR2 is SYDVKM. V dropped 3 bases and J dropped 3; count of bases not matched to a gene: 9. CDR3 nucleotide sequence: TGTGCCAGCAGTTTGGAAACTAGCGGGGGGGCTGGGACAGATACGCAGTATTTT. Encoded protein: CASSLETSGGAGTDTQYF.